This T cell receptor beta chain was identified in a study of blood T cell repertoires in COVID-19. The wider study: Sources were T cells, B-cell-depleted T cells, or PBMCs; the material itself was cDNA or gDNA.

Under the authors' procedure: The authors estimated nucleated cell counts from reference gene primer amplification. TCRdb keeps only in-frame clones here, not all; method: immunoSEQ multiplex PCR. V, J and clone size derive from that table, while D and trimming were established from the DNA sequence. The sample has just under 350,000 clones; more than 70% are singletons. The CDR3 contains 14 residues. Germline loops: CDR1 GTSNPN, CDR2 SVGIG (reference sequence). The V end was cut by 2 bases, the J end by 2 bases, with 12 bases between. The sample consisted of peripheral blood. J is TRBJ1-1 and V is TRBV30; D is possibly TRBD1 (5 bases). The clonotype originates from a man aged 30 to 45 with active or convalescent COVID-19. CDR3 sequence: CAWSQWGGNTEAFF. The CDR3 DNA sequence: TGTGCCTGGAGTCAGTGGGGGGGTAACACTGAAGCTTTCTTT.